The text below deals with one T cell receptor (beta chain). This sample was taken from a study of PD-L1 blockade in urothelial cancer. Trimming stripped 4 bases from V and 0 bases from J, with 12 bases between. The germline V gene encodes CDR1 MNHNS and CDR2 SASEGT. The CDR3 covers 15 residues. The repertoire was sequenced with immunoSEQ multiplex PCR; TCRdb's copy has only in-frame clones and lacks some. The sample lists about 82,000 clones, roughly nine tenths occurring once. The material sequenced was PBMCs, taken around atezolizumab (anti-PD-L1) treatment. This receptor was taken from a woman in her 70s with urothelial cancer. The V call is TRBV6-1, the J call TRBJ1-2; weak D call: TRBD1 (5 bases). CDR3 sequence: CASSGFRTTNYGYTF. The DNA of the CDR3 is TGTGCCAGCAGTGGATTCCGGACAACTAACTATGGCTACACCTTC.